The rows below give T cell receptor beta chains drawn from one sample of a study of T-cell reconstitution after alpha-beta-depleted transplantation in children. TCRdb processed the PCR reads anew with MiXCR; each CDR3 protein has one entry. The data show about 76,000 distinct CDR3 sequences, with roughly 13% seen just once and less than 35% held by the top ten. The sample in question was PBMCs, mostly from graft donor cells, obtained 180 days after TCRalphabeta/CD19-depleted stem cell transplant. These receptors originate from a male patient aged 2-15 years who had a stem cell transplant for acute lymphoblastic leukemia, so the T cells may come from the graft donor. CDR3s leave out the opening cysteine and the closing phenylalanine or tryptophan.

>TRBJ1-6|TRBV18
ASSLRGGASNSPLH
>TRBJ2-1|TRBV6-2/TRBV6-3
ASIATWTGGRSEQF
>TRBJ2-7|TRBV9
ASSLGLAYEQY
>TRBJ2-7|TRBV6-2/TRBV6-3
ASTDGGPSRQY
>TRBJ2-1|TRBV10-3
AIRNRGLLYNEQF
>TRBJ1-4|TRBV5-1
ASSPSGQSEKLF
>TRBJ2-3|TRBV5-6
ASSLFRDRGTDTQY
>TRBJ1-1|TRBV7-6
ASSLGGGMNTEAF
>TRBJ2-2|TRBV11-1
ASSPLGLANTGELF
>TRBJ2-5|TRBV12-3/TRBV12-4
ASSTGTGGYQETQY
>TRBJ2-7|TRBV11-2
ASSPSLRFYAYEQY
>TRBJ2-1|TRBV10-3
AISGLGSEQF
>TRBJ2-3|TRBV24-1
ATSAAGTDTQY
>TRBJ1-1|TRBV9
AGSVDDREVGMNTEAF
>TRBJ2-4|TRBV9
ASSPRPGGPGNIQY
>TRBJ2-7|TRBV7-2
ASSLRQGFYEQY
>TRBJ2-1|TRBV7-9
ATLAGDSYNEQF
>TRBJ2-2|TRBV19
ASRNLGSFDTGELF
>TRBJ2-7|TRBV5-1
ASSFPGDYEQY
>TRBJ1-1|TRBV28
ASSFWGSTEAF
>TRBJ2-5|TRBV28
ASSFNPEETQY
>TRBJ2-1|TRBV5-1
ASSLVDPGTVHNEQF
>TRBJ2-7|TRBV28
ASSRPEQY
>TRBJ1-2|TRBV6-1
ASRKGAKGRDYGYT
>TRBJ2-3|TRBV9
ASGVTDTQY
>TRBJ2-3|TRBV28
ASSLQLDTQY
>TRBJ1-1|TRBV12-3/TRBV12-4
ASSLSAGSGTEAF
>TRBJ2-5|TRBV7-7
ASSLESGTKQETQY
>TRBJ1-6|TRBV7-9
ASSLKGQGNSPLH
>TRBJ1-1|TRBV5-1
ASSLEGGQGAF
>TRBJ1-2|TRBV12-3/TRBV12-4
ASGRLGYYGYT
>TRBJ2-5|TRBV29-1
SVERAREETQY
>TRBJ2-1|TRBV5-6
ASNQGLEQF
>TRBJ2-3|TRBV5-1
ASSRDPADTQY
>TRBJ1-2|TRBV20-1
SASGTSYGYT
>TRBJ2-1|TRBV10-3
AISDPRGGLNEQF
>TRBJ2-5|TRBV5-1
ASSPNRKTGEVETQY
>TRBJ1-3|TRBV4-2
ASSQDRGGSGNTIY
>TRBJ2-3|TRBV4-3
ASSQDRQDTQY
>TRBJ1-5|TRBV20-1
SARTPGRNQPQH
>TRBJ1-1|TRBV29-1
SVLPGSGTEAF
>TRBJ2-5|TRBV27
ASSLEGIEETQY
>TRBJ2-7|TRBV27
ASRRPGTTRSYEQY
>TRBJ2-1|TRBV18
ASSGGENYNEQF
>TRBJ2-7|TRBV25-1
ASSSLGEPYEQY
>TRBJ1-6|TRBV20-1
SASRQGIGSPLH
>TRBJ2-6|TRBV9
ASSASSSGANVLT
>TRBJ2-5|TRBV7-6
ASSRTGVAQY
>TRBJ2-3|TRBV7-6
ASSLTDSHTQY
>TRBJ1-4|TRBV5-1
ASSPNGEKLF
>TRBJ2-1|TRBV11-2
ASSLRGGPDNEQF
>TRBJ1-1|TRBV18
ASSPRGVLPSVDTEAF
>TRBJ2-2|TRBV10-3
AISPGTGGFGGELF